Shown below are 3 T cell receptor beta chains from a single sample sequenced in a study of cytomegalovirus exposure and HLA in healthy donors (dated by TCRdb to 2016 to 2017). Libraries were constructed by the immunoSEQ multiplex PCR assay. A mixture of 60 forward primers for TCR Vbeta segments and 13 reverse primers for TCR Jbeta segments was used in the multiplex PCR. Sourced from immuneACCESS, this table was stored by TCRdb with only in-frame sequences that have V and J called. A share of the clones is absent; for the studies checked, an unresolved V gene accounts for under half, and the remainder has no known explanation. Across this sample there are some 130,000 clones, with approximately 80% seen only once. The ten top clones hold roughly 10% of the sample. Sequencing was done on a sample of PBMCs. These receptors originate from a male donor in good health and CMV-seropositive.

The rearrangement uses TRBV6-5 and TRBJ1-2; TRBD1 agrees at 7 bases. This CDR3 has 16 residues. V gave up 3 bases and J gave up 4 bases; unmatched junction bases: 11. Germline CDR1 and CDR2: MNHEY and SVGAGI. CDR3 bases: TGTGCCAGCAGTTATGGGGGTACAGGGGCCCTCTATGGCTACACCTTC. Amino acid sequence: CASSYGGTGALYGYTF.

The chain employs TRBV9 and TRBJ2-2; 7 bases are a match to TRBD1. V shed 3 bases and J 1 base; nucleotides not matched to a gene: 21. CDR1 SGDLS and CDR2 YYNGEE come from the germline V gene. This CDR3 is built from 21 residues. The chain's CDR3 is CASSGPGGNLPMNENTGELFF. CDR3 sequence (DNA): TGTGCCAGCAGCGGTCCAGGGGGAAACCTCCCGATGAACGAGAACACCGGGGAGCTGTTTTTT.

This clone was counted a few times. CDR3 in amino acids: CASSHNRDRGNTGELFF. The CDR3 DNA follows: TGTGCCAGCAGCCACAACCGGGACAGGGGAAACACCGGGGAGCTGTTTTTT. The chain recombines TRBV7-3 with TRBJ2-2; 10 bases match TRBD1. This CDR3 comprises 17 residues. J gave up 2 bases and V 5 bases, and 8 bases lay outside the gene matches. Germline CDR1 is SGHTA and CDR2 is FQGTGA.